Below, 14 T cell receptor beta chains from the same sample are listed, as sequenced in a study of T cells in tumors after PD-1 blockade (dated by TCRdb to the late 2010s). Receptors were amplified or captured by the immunoSEQ multiplex PCR assay. TCRdb holds this immuneACCESS table with in-frame rearrangements only. Some clones are missing; in checked studies, unresolved V genes explain under half, and the rest has no known cause. The sample table shows about 20,000 clones, and around four fifths are seen once. The ten top clones hold 26% of the sample. Taken with the paper, the label for time point translates to: before anti-PD-1 therapy. Sequencing used PBMCs, obtained before anti-PD-1 treatment. The receptors here all came from a human donor with basal cell carcinoma.

In its sample, this clone was seen a few times. The rearrangement uses TRBV7-3 and TRBJ1-1; 8 bases match TRBD1. CDR3 length equals 14 residues. The V gene end was trimmed by 5 bases and the J gene end by 4 bases; junction bases not matched to a gene: 6. CDR1 and CDR2 from the germline V gene are SGHTA and FQGTGA. The CDR3 region is CASSTQGGGTEAFF. The CDR3 DNA reads TGTGCCAGCAGCACACAGGGGGGAGGCACTGAAGCTTTCTTT.

The V gene is TRBV19, the J gene TRBJ1-4; D is perhaps TRBD1 (5 bases). The ends were cut back, 5 bases at V and 7 bases at J, with 23 bases in the middle. Germline loops: CDR1 LNHDA, CDR2 SQIVND (reference sequence). This CDR3 spans 17 amino acids. The CDR3, as DNA: TGTGCCAGTAGTCTGACAGTTCCCGCCTCTCCGTCTGAAAAACTGTTTTTT. Translation: CASSLTVPASPSEKLFF.

This clone was seen once. A read error may account for a junction end that differs from germline. The chain couples TRBV7-2 to TRBJ1-3; D is uncertain. Germline V lookup: CDR1 SGHTA, CDR2 FQGNSA. The CDR3 has 18 amino acids. The CDR3 reads CAGSFGGGGFVSGNTIYF. The CDR3 DNA reads as TGTGCCGGCAGCTTCGGTGGAGGAGGTTTCGTCTCTGGAAACACCATATATTTT.

This chain uses TRBV25-1 with TRBJ2-1, with D possibly TRBD1 on 5 matching bases. The CDR3 extends over 14 amino acids. Germline CDR1 reads MGHDK; CDR2 reads SYGVNS. V dropped 6 bases and J dropped 1 base, with 10 bases sitting between them. CDR3 region: CASRQPGSYNEQFF. The CDR3, as DNA: TGTGCCAGCAGACAACCAGGGTCCTACAATGAGCAGTTCTTC.

The chain carries TRBV28 and TRBJ1-2, with 8 bases fitting TRBD1. This CDR3 spans 15 amino acids. The ends lost 4 bases at V and 4 bases at J; junction bases unmatched: 8. The germline CDR1 and CDR2 sequences are MDHEN and SYDVKM. The CDR3 loop reads CASSSRTGIPYGYTF. CDR3 in DNA: TGTGCCAGCAGTTCACGGACAGGGATCCCCTATGGCTACACCTTC.

In this sample, this clone turned up once. The chain recombines TRBV6-6 with TRBJ2-7; 9 positions match TRBD1. The junction had 11 bases not matched to a gene; V was cut back by 5 bases and J by 3 bases. The CDR3 is made up of 16 amino acids. Germline CDR1 is MNHNY and CDR2 is SVGAGI (reference sequence). CDR3 DNA: TGTGCCAGCAGTCCCCAGGGGGGACAGGGTAGCTACGAGCAGTACTTC. As protein: CASSPQGGQGSYEQYF.

This chain joins TRBV28 and TRBJ1-4, with 7 bases lining up with TRBD1. J was trimmed by 7 bases and V by 6 bases; bases with no gene match: 8. In germline, CDR1 is MDHEN, CDR2 SYDVKM. The CDR3 runs 14 residues. The DNA for the CDR3 is TGTGCCAGCAGGAAACAGGGGCGGGTTGAAAAACTGTTTTTT. This gives the protein CASRKQGRVEKLFF.

This CDR3 is CSALMTYEQYF. The CDR3, as DNA: TGCAGTGCTTTGATGACCTACGAGCAGTACTTC. V is TRBV20-1 and J is TRBJ2-7; unclear D gene. Germline CDR1 is DFQATT and CDR2 is SNEGSKA (reference sequence). The CDR3 is 11 amino acids. Between the trimmed V and J ends, which lost 5 bases and 2 bases, there was a span of 7 bases.

V and J are TRBV30 and TRBJ1-1; no clear D gene. Germline V CDR1 and CDR2: GTSNPN, SVGIG (reference sequence). V shed 0 bases and J shed 7 bases, with 6 bases lying between them. The CDR3 has 11 amino acids. The CDR3 region has the DNA TGTGCCTGGAGTGTACGAGTTGAAGCTTTCTTT. Translated, it gives CAWSVRVEAFF.

This clone has just a few counts. The rearrangement uses TRBV29-1 and TRBJ2-7, with 10 positions matching TRBD2. V was pared by 7 bases and J by 6 bases, with 12 bases of the junction left unmatched. The CDR3 sequence is 14 residues long. Germline-derived CDR1 and CDR2 are SQVTM and ANQGSEA. This CDR3 is CSAQKRGGAGEQYF. CDR3 coding DNA: TGCAGCGCCCAAAAGCGGGGGGGCGCAGGCGAGCAGTACTTC.

J is TRBJ1-5 and V is TRBV2; D possibly corresponds to TRBD1 (5 bases). Germline CDR1 and CDR2: SNHLY and FYNNEI. V was pared by 3 bases and J by 9 bases, with 15 bases between. The CDR3 runs to 14 residues. Here the CDR3 reads CASSDPGSGRPQHF. The CDR3 coding sequence is TGTGCCAGCAGTGATCCTGGGTCGGGGCGGCCCCAGCATTTT.

The rearrangement uses TRBV7-2 and TRBJ2-3; D remains unclear. The CDR3 extends over 14 amino acids. The germline gives CDR1 SGHTA, CDR2 FQGNSA. Trimming left V 4 bases short and J 6 bases short, with 14 bases between. DNA for the CDR3: TGTGCCAGCAGCTGGGGATCGACTGGCGATACGCAGTATTTT. Amino acid sequence: CASSWGSTGDTQYF.

This clone has only one observation. The V call is TRBV5-1, the J call TRBJ2-7; D gene ambiguous. V was pared by 0 bases and J by 5 bases, with 21 bases between. This CDR3 spans 17 amino acids. Germline V gene sequence: CDR1 SGHRS, CDR2 YFSETQ. The CDR3 reads CASSLALGSTNLDEQYF. The CDR3 coding sequence is TGCGCCAGCAGCTTGGCCTTAGGCAGCACTAATTTGGACGAGCAGTACTTC.

Here the CDR3 reads CASSSMGQPNTEAFF. CDR3 sequence (DNA): TGTGCCAGCAGCTCTATGGGACAGCCGAACACTGAAGCTTTCTTT. The V call is TRBV5-4, the J call TRBJ1-1; 7 bases align to TRBD1. V was clipped by 3 bases and J by 1 base; unmatched bases: 6. The CDR3 runs 15 residues. Germline CDR1 reads SGHNT; CDR2 reads YYREEE (reference sequence).